This TCR beta chain was recorded in a study of cytomegalovirus exposure and HLA in healthy donors. Study-wide points: A later look showed TCR association rates differing by HLA locus, highest for DRB1 and lowest for HLA-C. Based on reports, TCR beta sequences accurately predicted HLA-A and HLA-B alleles for most subjects. Indistinguishable V segments such as TRBV6-2 and TRBV6-3 were excluded. Per a later analysis, roughly 17,000 TCR beta sequences showed association with HLA alleles at 0.05 false discovery rate.

Researchers ran the PCR with 60 Vbeta and 13 Jbeta primers. TCRdb's table, derived via immunoSEQ multiplex PCR, lists solely in-frame clones and lacks some. The sample yields 40,000 to 45,000 clones, roughly 80% seen once. Germline V gene lookup returns CDR1 SEHNR and CDR2 FQNEAQ (reference sequence). The CDR3 sequence is 16 residues long. Trimming at V came to 4 bases and at J to 5 bases, leaving 12 bases not matched to a gene. With respect to this clone: Its specificity is not known.

The TCR originated in a man younger than 45 in good health and CMV-seronegative. Specimen: PBMCs. This chain uses TRBV7-9 with TRBJ1-1, with 8 bases lining up with TRBD1. As DNA, the CDR3 is TGTGCCAGCAGCTCAAGTCGAGGGACAGGCGTTACTGAAGCTTTCTTT. It codes for CASSSSRGTGVTEAFF.